Listed below are T cell receptor beta chains from one sample, sequenced in a study of T cells in Graves' hyperthyroidism and ophthalmopathy. A single record per CDR3 protein comes from TCRdb applying MiXCR to the multiplex PCR reads. Of 300,000 to 400,000 distinct CDR3 sequences detected, about 20% appear once; the ten largest clones hold about 53%. Sequenced: blood. These receptors all come from a woman aged 45-65 years with Graves' hyperthyroidism. Both conserved end residues are part of each CDR3. The D gene is left open where the match is weak. Clone size is not always given. Where it is, it says once, few, many or a class for expanded clones.

clone_size: -; v_call: TRBV7-3; j_call: TRBJ2-3; d_call: TRBD1; cdr3_nt: TGTGCCAGCAGCTTGGTAGGACAGGGGGGAACAGATACGCAGTATTTT; cdr3_aa: CASSLVGQGGTDTQYF
clone_size: many; v_call: TRBV11-1; j_call: TRBJ2-7; d_call: -; cdr3_nt: TGTGCCAGCAGCCCGAACCTAGGCGAGCAGTACTTC; cdr3_aa: CASSPNLGEQYF
clone_size: -; v_call: TRBV12-3/TRBV12-4; j_call: TRBJ1-5; d_call: -; cdr3_nt: TGTGCCAGCAGTCCGGGTACGGGGGCTAGCAATCAGCCCCAGCATTTT; cdr3_aa: CASSPGTGASNQPQHF
clone_size: many; v_call: TRBV20-1; j_call: TRBJ2-3; d_call: -; cdr3_nt: TGCAGTGCTCCTTCGACCTACACAGATACGCAGTATTTT; cdr3_aa: CSAPSTYTDTQYF
clone_size: many; v_call: TRBV2; j_call: TRBJ2-6; d_call: -; cdr3_nt: TGTGCCAGCAAGGGGCAGGGGTCTGGGGCCAACGTCCTGACTTTC; cdr3_aa: CASKGQGSGANVLTF
clone_size: few; v_call: TRBV28; j_call: TRBJ2-7; d_call: TRBD1; cdr3_nt: TGTGCCAGCTTCCCAGCGGACAGGGGGCACCACGAGCAGTACTTC; cdr3_aa: CASFPADRGHHEQYF
clone_size: -; v_call: TRBV9; j_call: TRBJ1-1; d_call: -; cdr3_nt: TGTGCCAGCAGCCGGAGATCAGAGAACACTGAAGCTTTCTTT; cdr3_aa: CASSRRSENTEAFF
clone_size: -; v_call: TRBV20-1; j_call: TRBJ1-4; d_call: TRBD1; cdr3_nt: TGCAGTGCTAGGCCCACAGGGGAATGGGAAAAACTGTTTTTT; cdr3_aa: CSARPTGEWEKLFF
clone_size: -; v_call: TRBV12-5; j_call: TRBJ1-1; d_call: -; cdr3_nt: TGTGCTAGTGGTTTATCGTCCCGAACCACTGAAGCTTTCTTT; cdr3_aa: CASGLSSRTTEAFF
clone_size: few; v_call: TRBV2; j_call: TRBJ1-4; d_call: -; cdr3_nt: TGTGCCAGCAGTGACGTGGGAGGAGAAAAACTGTTTTTT; cdr3_aa: CASSDVGGEKLFF
clone_size: -; v_call: TRBV7-2; j_call: TRBJ2-5; d_call: -; cdr3_nt: TGTGCCAGCAGCCGCGGGGTCAATACTAAAGAGACCCAGTACTTC; cdr3_aa: CASSRGVNTKETQYF
clone_size: few; v_call: TRBV12-3/TRBV12-4; j_call: TRBJ1-6; d_call: -; cdr3_nt: TGTGCCAGCAGGGGTGTTTATTCACCCCTCCACTTT; cdr3_aa: CASRGVYSPLHF
clone_size: many; v_call: TRBV3-1; j_call: TRBJ1-2; d_call: TRBD1; cdr3_nt: TGTGCCAGCAGTCAGGGACAGGGTTCTCATGGCTACACCTTC; cdr3_aa: CASSQGQGSHGYTF
clone_size: many; v_call: TRBV12-3/TRBV12-4; j_call: TRBJ2-1; d_call: -; cdr3_nt: TGTGCCAGCACCGCCCGCTACAATGAGCAGTTCTTC; cdr3_aa: CASTARYNEQFF
clone_size: many; v_call: TRBV6-1; j_call: TRBJ2-1; d_call: -; cdr3_nt: TGTGCCAGCAGACCCGATAGAGGGGTAGGGGGCAATGAGCAGTTCTTC; cdr3_aa: CASRPDRGVGGNEQFF
clone_size: few; v_call: TRBV7-3; j_call: TRBJ2-5; d_call: TRBD1; cdr3_nt: TGTGCCAGCAGCCCTACCGGGACAGGTGGGGAGACCCAGTACTTC; cdr3_aa: CASSPTGTGGETQYF
clone_size: few; v_call: TRBV16; j_call: TRBJ1-3; d_call: -; cdr3_nt: TGTGCCAGCAGCCACGGGGAGATCTCTGGAAACACCATATATTTT; cdr3_aa: CASSHGEISGNTIYF
clone_size: -; v_call: TRBV6-2/TRBV6-3; j_call: TRBJ2-2; d_call: -; cdr3_nt: TGTGCCAGCAGCCGTACCTCTAGCGCCGGGGAGCTGTTTTTT; cdr3_aa: CASSRTSSAGELFF
clone_size: many; v_call: TRBV7-9; j_call: TRBJ2-3; d_call: -; cdr3_nt: TGTGCCAGCAGTCCCGGGAATGGAGATACGCAGTATTTT; cdr3_aa: CASSPGNGDTQYF
clone_size: many; v_call: TRBV3-1; j_call: TRBJ1-1; d_call: -; cdr3_nt: TGTGCCAGCAGCGCGTCCGGGGGCGAGACTGAAGCTTTCTTT; cdr3_aa: CASSASGGETEAFF
clone_size: few; v_call: TRBV5-6; j_call: TRBJ2-7; d_call: TRBD1; cdr3_nt: TGTGCCAGCAGTTCCGGGACAGGGTTCGAGCAGTACTTC; cdr3_aa: CASSSGTGFEQYF
clone_size: -; v_call: TRBV6-1; j_call: TRBJ2-7; d_call: -; cdr3_nt: TGTGCCAGCAGTTATCGGGAGCAGTACGAGCAGTACTTC; cdr3_aa: CASSYREQYEQYF
clone_size: few; v_call: TRBV3-1; j_call: TRBJ1-6; d_call: -; cdr3_nt: TGTGCCAGCAGCCACGGCACCGAGAGCGGTAATTCACCCCTCCACTTT; cdr3_aa: CASSHGTESGNSPLHF
clone_size: many; v_call: TRBV28; j_call: TRBJ1-4; d_call: -; cdr3_nt: TGTGCCAGCAGTCCTCCTGGACCGGGGGAAAAACTGTTTTTT; cdr3_aa: CASSPPGPGEKLFF
clone_size: -; v_call: TRBV7-9; j_call: TRBJ1-2; d_call: TRBD1; cdr3_nt: TGTGCCAGCAGGCCGTCGACAGGGAACCCGGGGGGCTACACCTTC; cdr3_aa: CASRPSTGNPGGYTF
clone_size: -; v_call: TRBV19; j_call: TRBJ1-4; d_call: -; cdr3_nt: TGTGCCAGTAGTATCGATTCAACAGGTGCTAATGAAAAACTGTTTTTT; cdr3_aa: CASSIDSTGANEKLFF
clone_size: many; v_call: TRBV30; j_call: TRBJ2-1; d_call: TRBD2; cdr3_nt: TGTGCCTGGGGAACCGGGACTAGCGGCATCAATGAGCAGTTCTTC; cdr3_aa: CAWGTGTSGINEQFF
clone_size: -; v_call: TRBV18; j_call: TRBJ1-2; d_call: -; cdr3_nt: TGTGCCAGCTCACCAAACACAGGGCGGTATGGCTACACCTTC; cdr3_aa: CASSPNTGRYGYTF
clone_size: many; v_call: TRBV20-1; j_call: TRBJ1-1; d_call: -; cdr3_nt: TGCAGTGCTAGAGATCAGGCGAACACTGAAGCTTTCTTT; cdr3_aa: CSARDQANTEAFF